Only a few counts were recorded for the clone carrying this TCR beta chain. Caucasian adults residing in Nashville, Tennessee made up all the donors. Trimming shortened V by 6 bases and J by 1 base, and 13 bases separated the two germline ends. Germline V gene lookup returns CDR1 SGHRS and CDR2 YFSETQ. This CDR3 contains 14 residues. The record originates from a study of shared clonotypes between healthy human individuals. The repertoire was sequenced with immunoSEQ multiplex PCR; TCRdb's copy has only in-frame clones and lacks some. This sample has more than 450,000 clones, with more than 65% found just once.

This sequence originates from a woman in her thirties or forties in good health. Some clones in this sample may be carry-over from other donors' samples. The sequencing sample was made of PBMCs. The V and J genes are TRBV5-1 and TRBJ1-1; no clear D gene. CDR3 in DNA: TGCGCCAGCACTGGACCAGGAACGAACACTGAAGCTTTCTTT. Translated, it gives CASTGPGTNTEAFF. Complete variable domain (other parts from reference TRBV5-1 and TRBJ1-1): KAGVTQTPRYLIKTRGQQVTLSCSPISGHRSVSWYQQTPGQGLQFLFEYFSETQRNKGNFPGRFSGRQFSNSRSEMNVSTLELGDSALYLCASTGPGTNTEAFFGQGTRLTVV.